This TCR beta chain derives from a study of T cell repertoires in cytomegalovirus infection. Whole-study results and caveats: Clonotypes of TCR beta that were HLA-C-restricted and CMV-specific dominated the ex vivo response.

A single record per CDR3 protein comes from TCRdb applying MiXCR to the reads. The data show about 740,000 distinct CDR3 sequences, roughly 35% seen once. This clonotype was seen at least ten times. The antigen is unknown. The CDR3 runs to 12 residues. V was cut by 6 bases and J by 5 bases, with 10 bases left in between. Looked up from germline, CDR1 is SGHTA and CDR2 is FQGNSA. The receptor comes from a human donor in good health (CMV status not recorded). Some clones in this sample may be carry-over from other donors' samples. Sequenced input: PBMCs. The genes are TRBV7-2 and TRBJ2-5; D may be TRBD2 (5 bases). The CDR3 is CASRGWRETQYF. CDR3 in DNA: TGTGCCAGCAGGGGCTGGAGGGAGACCCAGTACTTC.